These T cell receptor beta chains were read from a single sample in a study of cytomegalovirus exposure and HLA in healthy donors. Using immunoSEQ multiplex PCR, the repertoire was profiled, and TCRdb retains in-frame clones only, with some absent. Among 180,000 or so clones listed, approximately 82% were seen once. The sample taken for sequencing was PBMCs. The receptors derive from a woman between 40 and 55 years old in good health and CMV-seropositive. Both conserved end residues are part of each CDR3. The order of the fields is clone size, V gene, J gene, D gene, CDR3 length, CDR3 DNA, CDR3 protein. A D gene is named only where the DNA matches it firmly. A clone size is listed for some rows: how often the clone was seen (once, few, many), or a class if it is expanded.

abundance: once; v_gene: TRBV28; j_gene: TRBJ1-2; d_gene: TRBD1; len: 15; CDR3nt: TGTGCCAGCAGTTTCACAGGGGTTGAGGTCTATGGCTACACCTTC; CDR3aa: CASSFTGVEVYGYTF
abundance: few; v_gene: TRBV5-1; j_gene: TRBJ2-7; d_gene: TRBD1; len: 15; CDR3nt: TGCGCCAGCAAATCCGGGACAGCTGACACCTACGAGCAGTACTTC; CDR3aa: CASKSGTADTYEQYF
abundance: NA; v_gene: TRBV4-3; j_gene: TRBJ2-2; d_gene: TRBD2; len: 14; CDR3nt: TGCGCCAGCAGCCACCGCGCGGGAGTCGGGGAGCTGTTTTTT; CDR3aa: CASSHRAGVGELFF
abundance: NA; v_gene: TRBV18; j_gene: TRBJ2-7; d_gene: NA; len: 14; CDR3nt: TGTGCCAGCTCACCCTCCGGGAGCTCCTACGAGCAGTACTTC; CDR3aa: CASSPSGSSYEQYF
abundance: NA; v_gene: TRBV18; j_gene: TRBJ2-3; d_gene: TRBD2; len: 17; CDR3nt: TGTGCCAGCTCACCACCCCGGACTAGCGGTTACACAGATACGCAGTATTTT; CDR3aa: CASSPPRTSGYTDTQYF
abundance: NA; v_gene: TRBV28; j_gene: TRBJ1-5; d_gene: TRBD1; len: 15; CDR3nt: TGTGCCAGCAGCCCGGACAGGGGGCAGGTTCAGCCCCAGCATTTT; CDR3aa: CASSPDRGQVQPQHF
abundance: NA; v_gene: TRBV6-5; j_gene: TRBJ2-1; d_gene: TRBD2; len: 15; CDR3nt: TGTGCCAGCAGTAGGACTAGCGGGAGCTACAATGAGCAGTTCTTC; CDR3aa: CASSRTSGSYNEQFF
abundance: NA; v_gene: TRBV6-1; j_gene: TRBJ1-5; d_gene: NA; len: 13; CDR3nt: TGTGCCAGCAGTGAAACGGGGGATCAGCCCCAGCATTTT; CDR3aa: CASSETGDQPQHF
abundance: NA; v_gene: TRBV5-1; j_gene: TRBJ2-7; d_gene: NA; len: 13; CDR3nt: TGCGCCAGCAGCGGACCAGGGTCTCACGAGCAGTACTTC; CDR3aa: CASSGPGSHEQYF
abundance: NA; v_gene: TRBV29-1; j_gene: TRBJ2-3; d_gene: TRBD2; len: 13; CDR3nt: TGCAGCGTTGAGCCTCTAGCGGGAAATACGCAGTATTTT; CDR3aa: CSVEPLAGNTQYF
abundance: NA; v_gene: TRBV19; j_gene: TRBJ2-7; d_gene: NA; len: 15; CDR3nt: TGTGCCAGTAGTCGAGGGCCTGGGGTCTCCTACGAGCAGTACTTC; CDR3aa: CASSRGPGVSYEQYF
abundance: NA; v_gene: TRBV30; j_gene: TRBJ2-7; d_gene: NA; len: 13; CDR3nt: TGTGCCTGGAGGGCGGGGGCGTCCTACGAGCAGTACTTC; CDR3aa: CAWRAGASYEQYF
abundance: NA; v_gene: TRBV14; j_gene: TRBJ2-5; d_gene: TRBD1; len: 13; CDR3nt: TGTGCCAGCAGCCTAACAGGGGAAGAGACCCAGTACTTC; CDR3aa: CASSLTGEETQYF
abundance: NA; v_gene: TRBV18; j_gene: TRBJ1-1; d_gene: NA; len: 15; CDR3nt: TGTGCCAGCTCACTAACCGACAGGCTAAACACTGAAGCTTTCTTT; CDR3aa: CASSLTDRLNTEAFF
abundance: few; v_gene: TRBV5-4; j_gene: TRBJ1-1; d_gene: NA; len: 13; CDR3nt: TGTGCCAGCAGCTATATTACAACCCCCGAAGCTTTCTTT; CDR3aa: CASSYITTPEAFF
abundance: once; v_gene: TRBV10-2; j_gene: TRBJ2-3; d_gene: NA; len: 16; CDR3nt: TGCGCCAGCAGTGACCGGGGTAGCCGGCGGGCAGATACGCAGTATTTT; CDR3aa: CASSDRGSRRADTQYF
abundance: few; v_gene: TRBV29-1; j_gene: TRBJ2-7; d_gene: NA; len: 13; CDR3nt: TGCAGCGTTGAAGATGACAGCTCCTACGAGCAGTACTTC; CDR3aa: CSVEDDSSYEQYF
abundance: NA; v_gene: TRBV7-2; j_gene: TRBJ2-2; d_gene: TRBD2; len: 15; CDR3nt: TGTGCCAGCAGCTTAGCACTAGCGGACACCGGGGAGCTGTTTTTT; CDR3aa: CASSLALADTGELFF
abundance: NA; v_gene: TRBV19; j_gene: TRBJ2-1; d_gene: NA; len: 11; CDR3nt: TGTGCCAGTAGGTCAGTCAATGAGCAGTTCTTC; CDR3aa: CASRSVNEQFF
abundance: NA; v_gene: TRBV18; j_gene: TRBJ1-2; d_gene: TRBD1; len: 16; CDR3nt: TGTGCCAGCTCGTCCGGGACAGGAGGCTTAGGCTATGGCTACACCTTC; CDR3aa: CASSSGTGGLGYGYTF
abundance: NA; v_gene: TRBV9; j_gene: TRBJ2-7; d_gene: TRBD1; len: 16; CDR3nt: TGTGCCAGCAGCGTAAATCCCGGGACAGCAACCTACGAGCAGTACTTC; CDR3aa: CASSVNPGTATYEQYF
abundance: NA; v_gene: TRBV25-1; j_gene: TRBJ1-2; d_gene: NA; len: 14; CDR3nt: TGTGCCAGCAGTGGTCCTTTCTCTAACTATGGCTACACCTTC; CDR3aa: CASSGPFSNYGYTF
abundance: NA; v_gene: TRBV13; j_gene: TRBJ2-2; d_gene: NA; len: 13; CDR3nt: TGTGCCAGCGGGAGGCCGAACACCGGGGAGCTGTTTTTT; CDR3aa: CASGRPNTGELFF
abundance: NA; v_gene: TRBV7-2; j_gene: TRBJ1-4; d_gene: TRBD1; len: 17; CDR3nt: TGTGCCAGCAGCTTAAGGGACAGGCCTATCTGGAGTGAAAAACTGTTTTTT; CDR3aa: CASSLRDRPIWSEKLFF
abundance: NA; v_gene: TRBV15; j_gene: TRBJ1-2; d_gene: TRBD1; len: 16; CDR3nt: TGTGCCACCAGCACCGCTACCGGGACAGGGCGACATGGCTACACCTTC; CDR3aa: CATSTATGTGRHGYTF